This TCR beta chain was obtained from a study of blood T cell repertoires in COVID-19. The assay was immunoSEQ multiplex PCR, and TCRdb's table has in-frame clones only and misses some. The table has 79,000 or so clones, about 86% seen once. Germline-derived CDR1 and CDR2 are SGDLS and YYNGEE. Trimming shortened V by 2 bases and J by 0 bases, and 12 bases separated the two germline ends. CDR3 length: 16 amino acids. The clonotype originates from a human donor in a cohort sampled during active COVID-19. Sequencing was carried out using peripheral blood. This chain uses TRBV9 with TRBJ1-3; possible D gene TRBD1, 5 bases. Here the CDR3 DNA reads TGTGCCAGCAGCGTCCAGGGAACCCTCTCTGGAAACACCATATATTTT. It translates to CASSVQGTLSGNTIYF.